The 25 T cell receptor beta chains given below trace back to one sample, sequenced in a study of OX40 agonist ivuxolimab in advanced cancers. TCRdb's copy holds only in-frame clones and misses some; the assay was immunoSEQ multiplex PCR. Among tens of thousands of clones listed, around 85% were seen once. The source was CD4+ or CD8+ T cells sorted from blood, collected in a trial of the OX40 agonist ivuxolimab. These receptor sequences come from an adult with an advanced solid tumor such as melanoma, head and neck, liver or kidney cancer.

This clone is a singleton in its sample. This sequence joins TRBV7-3 and TRBJ2-2; 12 nucleotides line up with TRBD2. The CDR3 is made up of 14 amino acids. Germline trimming cut 4 bases from V and 7 bases from J; bases unmatched to any gene: 1. Germline-derived CDR1 and CDR2 are SGHTA and FQGTGA. CDR3 protein: CASSWGLAGGELFF. In nucleotides, the CDR3 is TGTGCCAGCAGCTGGGGACTAGCGGGCGGGGAGCTGTTTTTT. Full variable domain (missing parts from reference TRBV7-3 and TRBJ2-2): GAGVSQTPSNKVTEKGKYVELRCDPISGHTALYWYRQSLGQGPEFLIYFQGTGAADDSGLPNDRFFAVRPEGSVSTLKIQRTERGDSAVYLCASSWGLAGGELFFGEGSRLTVL.

The chain joins TRBV18 to TRBJ2-5, with 11 bases identical to TRBD1. Germline-derived CDR1 and CDR2 are KGHSH and LQKENI. The CDR3 is 15 amino acids. After removal of 2 bases from V and 2 bases from J, the junction contained 1 base not matched to a gene. CDR3 DNA sequence: TGTGCCAGCTCACCAGGGACAGGGGGACAAGAGACCCAGTACTTC. It encodes CASSPGTGGQETQYF.

The chain recombines TRBV28 with TRBJ1-1; 7 bases match TRBD1. Germline CDR1 is MDHEN and CDR2 is SYDVKM. This CDR3 is 15 amino acids long. With V trimmed by 2 bases and J by 4 bases, 7 bases remained unmatched. The CDR3 DNA reads TGTGCCAGCAGTTTACCCTACGCAGGGGGCACTGAAGCTTTCTTT. This sequence encodes CASSLPYAGGTEAFF.

The V gene is TRBV19, the J gene TRBJ1-5; 10 bases align to TRBD1. Germline trimming cut 6 bases from V and 4 bases from J; bases unmatched to any gene: 6. The CDR3 spans 15 residues. Germline CDR1 LNHDA, CDR2 SQIVND (reference sequence). CDR3: CASRRDRGINQPQHF. Written as DNA, the CDR3 is TGTGCCAGTAGAAGGGACAGGGGAATAAATCAGCCCCAGCATTTT.

The chain carries TRBV4-1 and TRBJ1-4; D is ambiguous. The CDR3 has 17 amino acids. Germline CDR1 and CDR2: MGHRA and YSYEKL. V was shortened by 5 bases and J by 1 base, with 17 bases between the two germline ends. Written as DNA, the CDR3 is TGCGCCAGCAGCTCTCGACTCCCGGAGGGAACTAATGAAAAACTGTTTTTT. Amino acids: CASSSRLPEGTNEKLFF.

V usage is TRBV6-1 and J usage is TRBJ1-1; unclear D gene. Germline CDR1 reads MNHNS; CDR2 reads SASEGT. With 7 bases removed from V and 1 base from J, the gap between germline ends came to 13 bases. This CDR3 is built from 14 residues. The CDR3 DNA follows: TGTGCCAGCACCCCGGGCCCAGCGAACACTGAAGCTTTCTTT. Translated: CASTPGPANTEAFF.

Here the CDR3 reads CASSLTSNTEAFF. The CDR3 region has the DNA TGTGCCAGCAGTCTAACGTCGAACACTGAAGCTTTCTTT. The chain has TRBV27 and TRBJ1-1; no clear D. CDR1 is MNHEY and CDR2 is SMNVEV in the germline V gene (reference sequence). The length of the CDR3 is 13 residues. V dropped 5 bases and J dropped 1 base, with 8 bases sitting between them.

The chain has TRBV6-5 and TRBJ2-1, with 7 bases matching TRBD1. CDR3 length: 15 amino acids. Trimming cost V 5 bases and J 8 bases; bases outside gene matches: 12. Germline CDR1 reads MNHEY; CDR2 reads SVGAGI. DNA for the CDR3: TGTGCCAGCAGTGGCGACAGGGATCCTTCCTATGAGCAGTTCTTC. Residues: CASSGDRDPSYEQFF.

The CDR3 nucleotides read TGCGCCAGCAGCCCGATTTGGACTAGCGGAAACACAGATACGCAGTATTTT. Translation: CASSPIWTSGNTDTQYF. The rearrangement joins TRBV5-1 to TRBJ2-3; 10 bases agree with TRBD2. Germline values: CDR1 SGHRS, CDR2 YFSETQ. This CDR3 has 17 residues. With 4 bases clipped from V and 2 bases from J, the junction kept 10 bases outside the gene matches.

This chain uses TRBV7-3 with TRBJ2-1; 9 bases line up with TRBD2. The CDR3 has 14 amino acids. Per germline, CDR1 SGHTA and CDR2 FQGTGA. V was pared by 3 bases and J by 6 bases, with 3 bases of the junction left unmatched. As DNA, the CDR3 is TGTGCCAGCAGCTTGGCGGGGGGGATCAATGAGCAGTTCTTC. Residues: CASSLAGGINEQFF.

The rearrangement links TRBV16 to TRBJ2-1, with 8 nucleotides matching TRBD1. J was trimmed by 9 bases and V by 4 bases; bases with no gene match: 14. The germline gives CDR1 KGHSY, CDR2 FQNENV. CDR3 length: 16 residues. The CDR3 here is CASSPELGTGGTEQFF. In DNA, the CDR3 is TGTGCCAGCAGCCCCGAACTGGGGACAGGCGGCACTGAGCAGTTCTTC. The complete variable domain, with remaining parts taken from reference TRBV16 and TRBJ2-1, reads GEEVAQTPKHLVRGEGQKAKLYCAPIKGHSYVFWYQQVLKNEFKFLISFQNENVFDETGMPKERFSAKCLPNSPCSLEIQATKLEDSAVYFCASSPELGTGGTEQFFGPGTRLTVL.

CDR3 bases: TGTGCCAGCAGCCAAACAGGGGCTAACTATGGCTACACCTTC. This translates into CASSQTGANYGYTF. The rearrangement uses TRBV4-2 and TRBJ1-2, with 7 bases identical to TRBD1. The germline V gene encodes CDR1 LGHNA and CDR2 YNFKEQ. With V trimmed by 2 bases and J by 0 bases, 0 bases remained unmatched. This CDR3 has 14 amino acids.

The chain joins TRBV7-3 to TRBJ2-3, with D unresolved. The CDR3 covers 15 residues. V lost 0 bases, J lost 0 bases, and 7 bases lay in between. Germline lookup yields CDR1 SGHTA and CDR2 FQGTGA. This CDR3 reads CASSLTLGSTDTQYF. The DNA of the CDR3 is TGTGCCAGCAGCTTAACCCTTGGGAGCACAGATACGCAGTATTTT.

This clone was seen a few times. This chain links TRBV14 with TRBJ2-7; possible D gene TRBD2, 7 bases. This CDR3 has 14 residues. Trimming took 5 bases from V and 0 from J, leaving 11 bases between them. Germline CDR1 and CDR2: SGHDN and FVKESK. This CDR3 is CASSSGGHSYEQYF. CDR3 nucleotides: TGTGCCAGCAGCTCGGGGGGACACTCCTACGAGCAGTACTTC.

V gene TRBV7-2 combines with J gene TRBJ2-7; 10 bases map to TRBD2. The ends lost 4 bases at V and 2 bases at J; junction bases unmatched: 2. Germline CDR1 reads SGHTA; CDR2 reads FQGNSA. This CDR3 spans 14 amino acids. The CDR3 here is CASSSTSGTYEQYF. CDR3 sequence (DNA): TGTGCCAGCAGCTCTACTAGCGGGACCTACGAGCAGTACTTC. The full variable domain, its missing parts supplied by reference TRBV7-2 and TRBJ2-7, is GAGVSQSPSNKVTEKGKDVELRCDPISGHTALYWYRQSLGQGLEFLIYFQGNSAPDKSGLPSDRFSAERTGGSVSTLTIQRTQQEDSAVYLCASSSTSGTYEQYFGPGTRLTVT.

V and J are TRBV4-2 and TRBJ2-5; TRBD2 might be the D (6 bases). V lost 1 base and J lost 1, with 16 bases in between. The CDR3 consists of 17 residues. The germline CDR1 and CDR2 sequences are LGHNA and YNFKEQ. CDR3: CASSQGNSGPFQETQYF. The CDR3 DNA reads TGTGCCAGCAGCCAAGGCAATAGCGGACCCTTCCAAGAGACCCAGTACTTC.

The chain joins TRBV9 to TRBJ2-7, with 9 nucleotides matching TRBD1. Trimming removed 4 bases from V and 3 bases from J; junction bases left unmatched: 5. Germline CDR1 and CDR2: SGDLS and YYNGEE. The CDR3 consists of 14 residues. The CDR3 region has the DNA TGTGCCAGCAGCACCCGGACAGGGGTCTACGAGCAGTACTTC. Amino acid sequence: CASSTRTGVYEQYF. Full variable domain (rest looked up from reference TRBV9 and TRBJ2-7): DSGVTQTPKHLITATGQRVTLRCSPRSGDLSVYWYQQSLDQGLQFLIQYYNGEERAKGNILERFSAQQFPDLHSELNLSSLELGDSALYFCASSTRTGVYEQYFGPGTRLTVT.

J is TRBJ1-2 and V is TRBV30; D unresolved. The V end lost 3 bases, the J end lost 7 bases, and 15 bases lay between the germline ends. CDR1 and CDR2 from the germline V gene are GTSNPN and SVGIG (reference sequence). This CDR3 spans 13 amino acids. The CDR3: CAWRILSFSGYTF. CDR3 DNA sequence: TGTGCCTGGAGGATCCTGAGTTTCTCTGGCTACACCTTC.

This CDR3 reads CASSQDGSNQREQYF. As DNA, the CDR3 is TGCGCCAGCAGCCAAGATGGGTCCAACCAGCGCGAGCAGTACTTC. The chain uses TRBV4-1 and TRBJ2-7, with unresolved D. V was clipped by 0 bases and J by 6 bases, with 15 bases between them. This CDR3 has 15 residues. CDR1 MGHRA and CDR2 YSYEKL come from the germline V gene.

This chain joins TRBV5-1 and TRBJ2-3; D possibly corresponds to TRBD1 (6 bases). Trimming cost V 4 bases and J 6 bases, with 12 bases left between them. CDR1 is SGHRS, CDR2 YFSETQ, per germline. The CDR3 contains 13 residues. CDR3 amino acids: CASSPLRGDTQYF. In DNA, the CDR3 is TGCGCCAGCAGCCCTCTTAGGGGGGATACGCAGTATTTT.

The chain links TRBV9 to TRBJ2-7; D remains ambiguous. The CDR3 length is 15 residues. V gave up 4 bases and J gave up 2 bases, with 16 bases separating them. Germline V gene sequence: CDR1 SGDLS, CDR2 YYNGEE. CDR3 sequence: CASSSHGRGPYEQYF. CDR3 coding DNA: TGTGCCAGCAGCTCACACGGACGAGGACCCTACGAGCAGTACTTC.

The rearrangement uses TRBV19 and TRBJ2-7; 14 bases align to TRBD2. J lost 8 bases, V lost 5 bases, and 8 bases had no gene match. The CDR3 is 15 residues long. CDR1 and CDR2 (germline): LNHDA, SQIVND (reference sequence). The CDR3 DNA is TGTGCCAGTAGTCCCCGGACTAGCGGGGGGCTTCAGCAGTACTTC. This translates into CASSPRTSGGLQQYF.

This rearrangement joins TRBV19 to TRBJ2-1; 10 bases are shared with TRBD1. V lost 6 bases and J lost 7; bases outside the gene matches: 6. CDR1 LNHDA and CDR2 SQIVND come from the germline V gene (reference sequence). The CDR3 is 14 amino acids. The CDR3 is CASSMDRGVNEQFF. The CDR3 DNA sequence: TGTGCCAGTAGCATGGACAGGGGGGTAAATGAGCAGTTCTTC.

The rearrangement links TRBV25-1 to TRBJ2-2; 9 bases map to TRBD1. Per germline, CDR1 MGHDK and CDR2 SYGVNS. Trimming cost V 6 bases and J 5 bases; bases outside gene matches: 10. There are 16 residues in the CDR3. This chain's CDR3 is CASSGGRTGVTGELFF. CDR3 nucleotides: TGTGCCAGCAGCGGAGGGAGGACAGGGGTAACCGGGGAGCTGTTTTTT.

This clone was observed once. This sequence joins TRBV2 and TRBJ1-5; a possible D gene is TRBD1 (5 bases). With 5 bases removed from V and 2 bases from J, the gap between germline ends came to 13 bases. The CDR3 spans 15 residues. Germline CDR1 SNHLY, CDR2 FYNNEI. This CDR3 reads CASSKGVRGNQPQHF. CDR3 bases: TGTGCCAGCAGTAAAGGGGTTCGAGGCAATCAGCCCCAGCATTTT.